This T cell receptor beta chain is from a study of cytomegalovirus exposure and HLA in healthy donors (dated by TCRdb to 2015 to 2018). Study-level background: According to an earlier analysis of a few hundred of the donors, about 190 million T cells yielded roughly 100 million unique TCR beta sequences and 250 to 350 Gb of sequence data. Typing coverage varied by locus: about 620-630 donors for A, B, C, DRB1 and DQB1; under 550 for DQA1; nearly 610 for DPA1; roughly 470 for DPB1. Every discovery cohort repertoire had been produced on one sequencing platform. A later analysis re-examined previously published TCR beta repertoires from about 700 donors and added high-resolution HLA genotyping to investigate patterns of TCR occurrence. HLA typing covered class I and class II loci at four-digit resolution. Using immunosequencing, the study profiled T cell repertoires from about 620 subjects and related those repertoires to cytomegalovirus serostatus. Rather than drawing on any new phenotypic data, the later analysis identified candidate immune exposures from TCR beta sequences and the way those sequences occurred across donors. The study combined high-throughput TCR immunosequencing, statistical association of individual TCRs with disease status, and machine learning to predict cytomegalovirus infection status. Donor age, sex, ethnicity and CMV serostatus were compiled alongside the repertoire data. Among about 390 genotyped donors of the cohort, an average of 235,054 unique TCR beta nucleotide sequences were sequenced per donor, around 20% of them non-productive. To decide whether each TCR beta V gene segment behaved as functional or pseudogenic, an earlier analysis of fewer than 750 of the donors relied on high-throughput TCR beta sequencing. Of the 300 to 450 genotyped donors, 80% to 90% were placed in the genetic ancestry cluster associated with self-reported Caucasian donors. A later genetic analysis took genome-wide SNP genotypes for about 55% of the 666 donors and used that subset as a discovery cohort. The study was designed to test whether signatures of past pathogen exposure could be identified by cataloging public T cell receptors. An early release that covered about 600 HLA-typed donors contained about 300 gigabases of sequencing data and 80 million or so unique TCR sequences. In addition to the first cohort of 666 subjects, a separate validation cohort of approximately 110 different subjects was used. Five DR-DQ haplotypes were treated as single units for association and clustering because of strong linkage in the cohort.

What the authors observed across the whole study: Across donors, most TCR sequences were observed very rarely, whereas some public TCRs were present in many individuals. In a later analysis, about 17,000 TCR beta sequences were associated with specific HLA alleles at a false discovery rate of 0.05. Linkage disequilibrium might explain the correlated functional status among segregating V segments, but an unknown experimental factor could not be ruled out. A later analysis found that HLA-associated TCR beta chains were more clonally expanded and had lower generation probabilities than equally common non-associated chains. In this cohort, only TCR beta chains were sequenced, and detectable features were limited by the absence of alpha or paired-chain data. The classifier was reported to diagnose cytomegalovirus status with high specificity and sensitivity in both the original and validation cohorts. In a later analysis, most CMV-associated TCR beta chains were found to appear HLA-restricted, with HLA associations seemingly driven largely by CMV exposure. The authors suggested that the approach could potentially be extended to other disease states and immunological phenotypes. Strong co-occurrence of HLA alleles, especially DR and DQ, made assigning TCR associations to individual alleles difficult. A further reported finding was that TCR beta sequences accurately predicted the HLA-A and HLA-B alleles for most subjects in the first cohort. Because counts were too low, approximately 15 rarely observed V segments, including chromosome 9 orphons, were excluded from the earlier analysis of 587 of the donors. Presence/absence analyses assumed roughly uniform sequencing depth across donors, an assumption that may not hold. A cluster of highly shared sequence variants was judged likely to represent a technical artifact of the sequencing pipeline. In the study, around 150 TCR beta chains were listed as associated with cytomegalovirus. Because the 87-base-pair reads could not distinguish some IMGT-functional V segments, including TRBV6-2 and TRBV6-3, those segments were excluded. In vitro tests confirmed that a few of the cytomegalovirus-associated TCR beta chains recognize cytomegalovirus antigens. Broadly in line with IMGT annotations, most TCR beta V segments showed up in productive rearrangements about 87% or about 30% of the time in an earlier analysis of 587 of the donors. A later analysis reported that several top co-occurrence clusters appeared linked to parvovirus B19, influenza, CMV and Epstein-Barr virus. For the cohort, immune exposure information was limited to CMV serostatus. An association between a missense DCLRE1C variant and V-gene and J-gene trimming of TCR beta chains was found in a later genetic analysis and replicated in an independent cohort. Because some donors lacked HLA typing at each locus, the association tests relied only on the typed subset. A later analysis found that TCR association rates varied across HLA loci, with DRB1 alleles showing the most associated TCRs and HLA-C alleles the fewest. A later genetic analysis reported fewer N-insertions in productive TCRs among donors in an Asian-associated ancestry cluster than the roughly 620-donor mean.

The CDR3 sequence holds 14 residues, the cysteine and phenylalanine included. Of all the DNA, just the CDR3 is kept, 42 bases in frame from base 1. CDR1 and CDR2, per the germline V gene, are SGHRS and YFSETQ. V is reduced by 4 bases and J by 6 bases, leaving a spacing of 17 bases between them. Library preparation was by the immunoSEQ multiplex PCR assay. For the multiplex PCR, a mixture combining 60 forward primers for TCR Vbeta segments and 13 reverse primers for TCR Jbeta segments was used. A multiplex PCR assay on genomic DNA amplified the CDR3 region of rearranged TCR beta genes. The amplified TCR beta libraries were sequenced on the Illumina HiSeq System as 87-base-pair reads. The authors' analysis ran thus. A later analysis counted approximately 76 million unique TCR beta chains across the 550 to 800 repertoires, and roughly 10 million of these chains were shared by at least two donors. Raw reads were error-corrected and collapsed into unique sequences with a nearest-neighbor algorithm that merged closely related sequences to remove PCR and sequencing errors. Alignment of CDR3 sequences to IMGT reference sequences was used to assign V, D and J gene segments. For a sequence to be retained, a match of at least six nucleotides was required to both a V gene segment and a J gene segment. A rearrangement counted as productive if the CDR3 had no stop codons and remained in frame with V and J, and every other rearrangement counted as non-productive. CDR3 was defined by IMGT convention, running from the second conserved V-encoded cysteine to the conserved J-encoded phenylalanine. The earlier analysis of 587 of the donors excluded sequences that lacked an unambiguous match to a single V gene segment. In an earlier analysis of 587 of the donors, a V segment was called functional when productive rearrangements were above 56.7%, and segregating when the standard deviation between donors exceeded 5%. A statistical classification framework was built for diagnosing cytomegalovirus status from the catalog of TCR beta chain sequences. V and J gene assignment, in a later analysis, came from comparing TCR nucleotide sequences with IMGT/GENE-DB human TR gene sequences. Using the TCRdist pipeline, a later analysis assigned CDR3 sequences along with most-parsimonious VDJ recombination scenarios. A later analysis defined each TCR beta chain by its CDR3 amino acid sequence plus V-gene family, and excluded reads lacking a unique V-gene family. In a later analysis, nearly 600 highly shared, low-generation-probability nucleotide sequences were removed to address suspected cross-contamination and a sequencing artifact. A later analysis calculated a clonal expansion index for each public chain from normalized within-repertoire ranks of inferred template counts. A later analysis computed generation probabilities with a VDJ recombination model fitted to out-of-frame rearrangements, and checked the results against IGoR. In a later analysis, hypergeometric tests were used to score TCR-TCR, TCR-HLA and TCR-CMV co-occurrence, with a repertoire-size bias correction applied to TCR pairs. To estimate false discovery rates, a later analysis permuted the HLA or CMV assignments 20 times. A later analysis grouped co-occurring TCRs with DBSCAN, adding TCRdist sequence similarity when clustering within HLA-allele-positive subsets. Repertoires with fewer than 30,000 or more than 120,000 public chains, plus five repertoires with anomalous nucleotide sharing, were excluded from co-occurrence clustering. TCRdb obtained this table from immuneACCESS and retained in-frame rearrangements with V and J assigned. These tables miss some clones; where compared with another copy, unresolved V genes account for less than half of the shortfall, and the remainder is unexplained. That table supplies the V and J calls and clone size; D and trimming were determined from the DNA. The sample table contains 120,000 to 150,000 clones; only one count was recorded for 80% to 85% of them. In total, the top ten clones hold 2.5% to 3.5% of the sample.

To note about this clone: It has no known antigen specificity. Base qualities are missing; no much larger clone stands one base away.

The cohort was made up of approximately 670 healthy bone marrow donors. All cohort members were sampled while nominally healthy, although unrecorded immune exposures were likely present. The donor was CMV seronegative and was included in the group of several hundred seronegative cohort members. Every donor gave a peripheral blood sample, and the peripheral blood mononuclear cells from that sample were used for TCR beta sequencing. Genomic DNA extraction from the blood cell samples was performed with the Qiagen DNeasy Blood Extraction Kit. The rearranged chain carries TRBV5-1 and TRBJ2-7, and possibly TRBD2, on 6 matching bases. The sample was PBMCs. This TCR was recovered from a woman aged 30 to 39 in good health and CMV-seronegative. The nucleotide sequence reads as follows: TGCGCCAGCAGCCCGGGACTCCGGAAAACCGAGCAGTACTTC. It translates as CASSPGLRKTEQYF.